Here is one T cell receptor beta chain with its context. This specimen comes from a study of blood T cell repertoires in COVID-19. Study-level information: Samples came from the United States, Italy and Spain, spanning acute and convalescent COVID-19. T cells, B-cell-depleted T cells, or PBMCs provided the cDNA or gDNA that served as material.

After removal of 2 bases from V and 5 bases from J, the junction contained 9 bases not matched to a gene. Germline V CDR1 and CDR2: SGDLS, YYNGEE. The CDR3 extends over 16 amino acids. As handled by the study authors: Scientists estimated how many nucleated cells there were by amplifying reference gene primers. This table comes from immunoSEQ multiplex PCR, and its TCRdb copy is limited to in-frame clones, with some not included. V, J and clone size are taken as reported in that table, and D and trimming were inferred from the DNA itself. The data show about 110,000 clones, 72% seen once. This TCR was sampled from a woman aged 60-70 years with acute or convalescent COVID-19. Sequences were obtained from peripheral blood. The V and J genes are TRBV9 and TRBJ2-5, with TRBD1 matching over 10 bases. CDR3 loop: CASSVSPGQGQETQYF. Here the CDR3 DNA reads TGTGCCAGCAGCGTCTCCCCGGGACAGGGGCAGGAGACCCAGTACTTC.